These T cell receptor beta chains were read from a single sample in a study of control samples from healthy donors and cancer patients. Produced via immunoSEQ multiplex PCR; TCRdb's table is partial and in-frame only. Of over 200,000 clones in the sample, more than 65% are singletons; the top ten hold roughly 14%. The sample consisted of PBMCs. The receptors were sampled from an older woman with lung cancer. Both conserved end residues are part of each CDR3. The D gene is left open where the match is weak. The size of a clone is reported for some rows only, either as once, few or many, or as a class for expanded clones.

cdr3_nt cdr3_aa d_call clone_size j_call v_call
TGCGCCAGCAGCTCCGTGGCGAACACTGAAGCTTTCTTT CASSSVANTEAFF . . TRBJ1-1 TRBV5-1
TGTGCCAGCAGCTCGGGACCGATGCAAGAGACCCAGTACTTC CASSSGPMQETQYF . . TRBJ2-5 TRBV5-6
TGTGCCAGCACGAGCTACAATGAGCAGTTCTTC CASTSYNEQFF . . TRBJ2-1 TRBV2
TGTGCCAGCAGTGAATATTCAGGGGGCAGTGAAAAACTGTTTTTT CASSEYSGGSEKLFF TRBD1 . TRBJ1-4 TRBV25-1
TGTGCCAGCAGCTCGGGACAGCCAAGTTCACCCCTCCACTTT CASSSGQPSSPLHF TRBD1 . TRBJ1-6 TRBV13
TGTGCCAGCAGTACTGTGGGGGGTTACTATGAGCAGTTCTTC CASSTVGGYYEQFF . . TRBJ2-1 TRBV28
TGTGCCAGCTCCGCGGGACCGAGGGTAGATACGCAGTATTTT CASSAGPRVDTQYF . . TRBJ2-3 TRBV18
TGTGCCAGCAGCTCGGATTGGGGCGGTAATGAAAAACTGTTTTTT CASSSDWGGNEKLFF . . TRBJ1-4 TRBV11-2
TGTGCAAGTCGCTTCCCAGGACAGGCAGGACAGCCCCAGCATTTT CASRFPGQAGQPQHF . . TRBJ1-5 TRBV12-2
TGTGCCAGTTCGAAGCCGGGACAGGGTACAGATACGCAGTATTTT CASSKPGQGTDTQYF TRBD1 . TRBJ2-3 TRBV19
TGTGCCAGCAGCTCCTCTAGACAGGGACTGTCATCTGTCTACACCTTC CASSSSRQGLSSVYTF TRBD1 . TRBJ1-2 TRBV7-9
TGTGCCAGCAGTATCCAGGGTTACGGGGCCAACGTCCTGACTTTC CASSIQGYGANVLTF . . TRBJ2-6 TRBV28
TGCGCCAGCAGCCAAGATATTGCTTACGAGCAGTACTTC CASSQDIAYEQYF . . TRBJ2-7 TRBV4-1
TGTGCCAGCAGCTTAGTTGGTGGGGGCAATCAAGGTGGCTACACCTTC CASSLVGGGNQGGYTF . . TRBJ1-2 TRBV7-9
TGTGCCAGCTCACCCGGGGGTTGGCCCTTGAGGGGCTACACCTTC CASSPGGWPLRGYTF . . TRBJ1-2 TRBV18
TGTGCCAGCAGCCCACGGGAAGGGAAAAACATTCAGTACTTC CASSPREGKNIQYF . . TRBJ2-4 TRBV11-2
TGCAGTGCTGACAGGGCAGATACGCAGTATTTT CSADRADTQYF TRBD1 . TRBJ2-3 TRBV20-1
TGTGCCAGCAGCCAACGGGACAGAGGCGGCTACACCTTC CASSQRDRGGYTF TRBD1 . TRBJ1-2 TRBV3-1/TRBV3-2
TGTGCCAGCAGTGGCTCCCCGGGACACCTGTCCTACGAGCAGTACTTC CASSGSPGHLSYEQYF . . TRBJ2-7 TRBV28
TGTGCCAGCAGCCCAACGCTCGGACAGGGAAAGAACACTGAAGCTTTCTTT CASSPTLGQGKNTEAFF TRBD1 once TRBJ1-1 TRBV3-1/TRBV3-2
TGCGCCAGCAGTCAGGGACAGGGCGAGCAGTACTTC CASSQGQGEQYF TRBD1 . TRBJ2-7 TRBV5-1
TGTGCCAGCAAATCCAGCTTCTGGGGAGGGGAGAGGTCCAAAAACATTCAGTACTTC CASKSSFWGGERSKNIQYF TRBD2 . TRBJ2-4 TRBV28
TGTGCCACCAGTGATTTTAACCCTCCCAGCTCCTACAATGAGCAGTTCTTC CATSDFNPPSSYNEQFF . . TRBJ2-1 TRBV24-1
TGTGCCACCGAAAAAGGCTCGGGAGTAGGGGAGCTGTTTTTT CATEKGSGVGELFF . . TRBJ2-2 TRBV24-1
TGTGCCAGCAGCTTAGCCCGAGATACGCAGTATTTT CASSLARDTQYF . . TRBJ2-3 TRBV7-9
TGTGCCTGGAGTGTAGGACAGGGGGCGCGAGGCTACACCTTC CAWSVGQGARGYTF TRBD1 . TRBJ1-2 TRBV30
TGCGCCAGCAGCCAACCAGGGACCCAAGAGACCCAGTACTTC CASSQPGTQETQYF . many TRBJ2-5 TRBV5-1
TGTGCCAGCAGCAGGGGACAGGACTCCTACGAGCAGTACTTC CASSRGQDSYEQYF TRBD1 . TRBJ2-7 TRBV11-3
TGTGCCAGCAGCGCCAACCAGGCGAACACTGAAGCTTTCTTT CASSANQANTEAFF . . TRBJ1-1 TRBV9
TGTGCCAGCAGCTTGACACTAGCTAATGAGCAGTTCTTC CASSLTLANEQFF . . TRBJ2-1 TRBV5-4
TGTGCCAGCTCACCACCGATGGGCGAGCAGTACTTC CASSPPMGEQYF . few TRBJ2-7 TRBV18
TGTGCCAGCACGCCAAAGGGGGCGAGCGGCTACACCTTC CASTPKGASGYTF TRBD1 . TRBJ1-2 TRBV6-5
TGTGCCAGCAGCGTGGCAAGCCAAGAGACCCAGTACTTC CASSVASQETQYF . . TRBJ2-5 TRBV9
TGTGCCAGCAGAGGACATTTAATTAGCAATCAGCCCCAGCATTTT CASRGHLISNQPQHF . . TRBJ1-5 TRBV6-5
TGTGCCAGCAGCGCGACAGGCTATGGCTACACCTTC CASSATGYGYTF . . TRBJ1-2 TRBV7-9
TGTGCCAGCAGCAACTCAGGGGCTACTGAAGCTTTCTTT CASSNSGATEAFF . many TRBJ1-1 TRBV27
TGTGCCAGCACCATGGGGTTCAGACAGAAGTCTTTCTTT CASTMGFRQKSFF . once TRBJ1-1 TRBV27
TGCGCCAGCAGCTTGACAGGGACGCACACTGAAGCTTTCTTT CASSLTGTHTEAFF . . TRBJ1-1 TRBV5-1
TGTGCCAGCTCCCCCAAAGGGGGCACCGGGGAGCTGTTTTTT CASSPKGGTGELFF . . TRBJ2-2 TRBV11-2
TGTGCCAGTAGTAGCCAGGGGTCTTACAATGAGCAGTTCTTC CASSSQGSYNEQFF . . TRBJ2-1 TRBV19
TGTGCCAGCAGTTTCCAGGTGAATGAAAAACTGTTTTTT CASSFQVNEKLFF . . TRBJ1-4 TRBV28
TGTGCCAGCAGTTTATTGCAGCTTGGGAATCAGCCCCAGCATTTT CASSLLQLGNQPQHF . . TRBJ1-5 TRBV28
TGTGCCAGCAGTTTGCAGGGCTACTATGGCTACACCTTC CASSLQGYYGYTF . . TRBJ1-2 TRBV28
TGTGCCAGCAGTGCCAGGTTGGAAGCTTTCTTT CASSARLEAFF . . TRBJ1-1 TRBV2
TGTGCCAGCACATACGGATCTTCGGATACGCAGTATTTT CASTYGSSDTQYF . . TRBJ2-3 TRBV25-1
TGTGCCAGCAGTTACTCGCATGCAACTAATGAAAAACTGTTTTTT CASSYSHATNEKLFF . . TRBJ1-4 TRBV6-5
TGTGCCAGCAGTCTAGGGACGGTCTCCTACAATGAGCAGTTCTTC CASSLGTVSYNEQFF . few TRBJ2-1 TRBV27
TGTGCCAGCAGCCCCAGACTAGCGGGGGGGCCGAACACCGGGGAGCTGTTTTTT CASSPRLAGGPNTGELFF TRBD2 . TRBJ2-2 TRBV3-1/TRBV3-2
TGTGCCAGCAGGACATGGGGGAACACTGAAGCTTTCTTT CASRTWGNTEAFF . . TRBJ1-1 TRBV27
TGTGCCACCAGTGATTCTCCAGGGGGCAATGGAGCTTTCTTT CATSDSPGGNGAFF TRBD1 . TRBJ1-1 TRBV24-1
TGTGCCAGCAGCTTGGAACTAGCGGGCCGAGGGGCCGAGCAGTACTTC CASSLELAGRGAEQYF TRBD2 . TRBJ2-7 TRBV5-5
TGTGCCAGCAGTTTACAGGGTTTGGAGCAGTACTTC CASSLQGLEQYF . . TRBJ2-7 TRBV28
TGCAGTGCGAACGTACAAGAGACCCAGTACTTC CSANVQETQYF . few TRBJ2-5 TRBV20-1